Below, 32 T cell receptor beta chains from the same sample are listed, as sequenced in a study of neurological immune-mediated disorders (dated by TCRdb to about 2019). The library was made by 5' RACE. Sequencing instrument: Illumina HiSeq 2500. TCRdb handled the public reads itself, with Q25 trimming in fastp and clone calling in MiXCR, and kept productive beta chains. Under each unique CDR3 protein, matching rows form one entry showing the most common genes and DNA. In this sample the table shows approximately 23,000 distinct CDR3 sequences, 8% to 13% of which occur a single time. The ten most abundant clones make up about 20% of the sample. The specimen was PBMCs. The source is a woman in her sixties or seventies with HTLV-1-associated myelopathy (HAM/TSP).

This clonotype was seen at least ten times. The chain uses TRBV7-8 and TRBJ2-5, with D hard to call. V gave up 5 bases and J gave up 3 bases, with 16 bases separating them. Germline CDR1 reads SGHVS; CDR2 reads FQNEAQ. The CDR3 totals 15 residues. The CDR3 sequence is CASSPVAHLEETQYF. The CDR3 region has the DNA TGTGCCAGCAGCCCTGTCGCGCACCTAGAAGAGACCCAGTACTTC.

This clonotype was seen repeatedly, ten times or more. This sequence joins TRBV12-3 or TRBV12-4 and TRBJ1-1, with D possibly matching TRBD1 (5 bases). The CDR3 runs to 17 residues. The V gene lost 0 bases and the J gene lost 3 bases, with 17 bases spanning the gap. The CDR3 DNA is TGTGCCAGCAGTTTAGCCGTAGGGACGGCTCACGACACTGAAGCTTTCTTT. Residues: CASSLAVGTAHDTEAFF.

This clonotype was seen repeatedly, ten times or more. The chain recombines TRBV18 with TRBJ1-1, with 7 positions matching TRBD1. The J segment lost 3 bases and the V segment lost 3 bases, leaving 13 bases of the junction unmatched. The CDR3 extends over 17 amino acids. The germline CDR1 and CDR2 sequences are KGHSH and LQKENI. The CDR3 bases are TGTGCCAGCTCACCGAGGGCGGGGATGCAGGGGGACACTGAAGCTTTCTTT. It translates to CASSPRAGMQGDTEAFF.

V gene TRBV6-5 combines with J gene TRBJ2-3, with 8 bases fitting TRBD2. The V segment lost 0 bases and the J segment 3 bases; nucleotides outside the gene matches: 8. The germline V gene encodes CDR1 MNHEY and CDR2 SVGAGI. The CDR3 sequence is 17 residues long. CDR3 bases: TGTGCCAGCAGTTACTCTTTCAGCGGGGGATCTACAGATACGCAGTATTTT. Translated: CASSYSFSGGSTDTQYF.

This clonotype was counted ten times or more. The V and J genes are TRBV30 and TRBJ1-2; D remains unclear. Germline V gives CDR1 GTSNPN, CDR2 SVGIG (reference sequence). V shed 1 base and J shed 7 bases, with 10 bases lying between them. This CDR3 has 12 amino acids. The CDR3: CAWSEDFGGYTF. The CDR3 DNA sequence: TGTGCCTGGAGTGAGGATTTCGGTGGCTACACCTTC.

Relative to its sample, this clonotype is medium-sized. Written as DNA, the CDR3 is TGCGCCAGCAGCCTATCAGGGGGCCGGGCTGAAGCTTTCTTT. Protein product: CASSLSGGRAEAFF. The chain recombines TRBV5-1 with TRBJ1-1, with 8 bases aligning to TRBD1. Germline CDR1 reads SGHRS; CDR2 reads YFSETQ. This CDR3 has 14 amino acids. V trimming: 4 bases; J trimming: 6 bases; junction bases outside the gene matches: 8.

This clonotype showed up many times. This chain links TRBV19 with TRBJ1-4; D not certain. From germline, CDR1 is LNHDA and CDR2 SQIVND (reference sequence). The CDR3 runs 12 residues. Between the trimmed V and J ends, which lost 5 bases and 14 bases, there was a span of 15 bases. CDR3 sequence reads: CASSQSPDHLFF. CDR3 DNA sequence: TGTGCCAGTAGTCAATCGCCGGACCATCTGTTTTTT.

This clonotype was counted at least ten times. The CDR3 bases are TGCAGTGCTAGAGCCGGGGGCAATTCACCCCTCCACTTT. Protein sequence: CSARAGGNSPLHF. The chain employs TRBV20-1 and TRBJ1-6; D may be TRBD1 (6 bases). Trimming took 1 base from V and 7 from J, leaving 8 bases between them. This CDR3 spans 13 amino acids. Germline V gene data show CDR1 as DFQATT and CDR2 as SNEGSKA (reference sequence).

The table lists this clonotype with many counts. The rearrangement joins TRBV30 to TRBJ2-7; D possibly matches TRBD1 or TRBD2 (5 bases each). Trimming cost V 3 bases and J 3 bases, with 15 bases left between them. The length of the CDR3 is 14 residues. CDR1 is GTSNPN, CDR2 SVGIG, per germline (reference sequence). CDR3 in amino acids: CAWRALGVGYEQYF. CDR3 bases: TGTGCCTGGAGGGCCCTGGGGGTCGGCTACGAGCAGTACTTC. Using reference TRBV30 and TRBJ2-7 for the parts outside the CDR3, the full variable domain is SQTIHQWPATLVQPVGSPLSLECTVEGTSNPNLYWYRQAAGRGLQLLFYSVGIGQISSEVPQNLSASRPQDRQFILSSKKLLLSDSGFYLCAWRALGVGYEQYFGPGTRLTVT.

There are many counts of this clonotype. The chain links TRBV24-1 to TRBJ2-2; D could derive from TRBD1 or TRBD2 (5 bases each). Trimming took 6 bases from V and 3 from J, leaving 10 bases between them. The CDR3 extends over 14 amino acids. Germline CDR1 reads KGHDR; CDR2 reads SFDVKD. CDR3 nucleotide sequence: TGTGCCACCAGTTCCGGGACGCACACCGGGGAGCTGTTTTTT. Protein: CATSSGTHTGELFF.

The CDR3 sequence is CASRIGGGGNEQFF. For the CDR3, the DNA is TGTGCCAGCAGAATAGGGGGCGGTGGGAATGAGCAGTTCTTC. The V call is TRBV27, the J call TRBJ2-1, with 7 bases that match TRBD1. Germline V CDR1 and CDR2: MNHEY, SMNVEV (reference sequence). The CDR3 spans 14 residues. After removal of 6 bases from V and 7 bases from J, the junction contained 9 bases not matched to a gene.

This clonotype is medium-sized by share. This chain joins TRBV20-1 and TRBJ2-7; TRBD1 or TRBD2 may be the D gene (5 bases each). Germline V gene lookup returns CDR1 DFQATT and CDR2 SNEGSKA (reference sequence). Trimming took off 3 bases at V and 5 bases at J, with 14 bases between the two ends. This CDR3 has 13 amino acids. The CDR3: CSASPPGSHEQYF. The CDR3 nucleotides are TGCAGTGCTAGTCCCCCAGGGAGCCACGAGCAGTACTTC.

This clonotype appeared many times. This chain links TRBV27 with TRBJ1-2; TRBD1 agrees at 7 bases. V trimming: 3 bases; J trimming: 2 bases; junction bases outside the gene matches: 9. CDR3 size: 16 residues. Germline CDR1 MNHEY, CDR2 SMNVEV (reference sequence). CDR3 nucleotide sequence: TGTGCCAGCAGTTTCCATCAGGGGGGCCGCAACTATGGCTACACCTTC. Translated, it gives CASSFHQGGRNYGYTF.

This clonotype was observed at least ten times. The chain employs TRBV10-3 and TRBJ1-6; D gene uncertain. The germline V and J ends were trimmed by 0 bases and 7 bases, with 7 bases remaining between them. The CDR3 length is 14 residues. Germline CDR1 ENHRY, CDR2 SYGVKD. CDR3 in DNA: TGTGCCATCAGTGAGTCGGGTGGGAATTCACCCCTCCACTTT. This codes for CAISESGGNSPLHF.

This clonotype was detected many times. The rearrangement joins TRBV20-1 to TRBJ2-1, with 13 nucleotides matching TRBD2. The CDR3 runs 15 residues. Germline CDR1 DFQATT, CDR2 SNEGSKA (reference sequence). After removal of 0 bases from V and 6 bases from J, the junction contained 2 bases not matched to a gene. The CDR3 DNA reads TGCAGTGCTAGAGATACTAGCGGGGGGGCCAATGAGCAGTTCTTC. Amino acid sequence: CSARDTSGGANEQFF.

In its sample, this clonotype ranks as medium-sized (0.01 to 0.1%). The CDR3 nucleotides read TGCGCCAGCAGCTTGATGGGGGGATCGAACACTGAAGCTTTCTTT. This translates into CASSLMGGSNTEAFF. The V call is TRBV5-1, the J call TRBJ1-1, with D tentatively TRBD1 (5 bases). The germline V and J ends were trimmed by 1 base and 1 base, with 11 bases remaining between them. Germline V gene lookup returns CDR1 SGHRS and CDR2 YFSETQ. The CDR3 runs 15 residues.

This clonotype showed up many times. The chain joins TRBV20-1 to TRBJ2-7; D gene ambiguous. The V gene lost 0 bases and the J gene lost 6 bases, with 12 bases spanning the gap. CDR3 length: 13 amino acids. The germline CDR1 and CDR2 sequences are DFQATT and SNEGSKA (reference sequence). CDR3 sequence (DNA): TGCAGTGCTAGAGAGGGCAGGCTTAGCGAGCAGTACTTC. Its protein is CSAREGRLSEQYF.

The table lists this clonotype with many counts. The CDR3 loop reads CSAGAGATNEKLFF. The CDR3, as DNA: TGCAGTGCCGGGGCCGGGGCAACTAATGAAAAACTGTTTTTT. The V gene is TRBV20-1, the J gene TRBJ1-4, with D perhaps TRBD1 (5 bases). Germline CDR1 is DFQATT and CDR2 is SNEGSKA (reference sequence). Trimming shortened V by 6 bases and J by 0 bases, and 11 bases separated the two germline ends. CDR3 length equals 14 residues.

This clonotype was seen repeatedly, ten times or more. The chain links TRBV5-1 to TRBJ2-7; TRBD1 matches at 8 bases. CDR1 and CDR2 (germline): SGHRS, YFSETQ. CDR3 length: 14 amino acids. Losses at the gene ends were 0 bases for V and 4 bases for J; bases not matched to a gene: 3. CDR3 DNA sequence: TGCGCCAGCAGCTTGGCAGGGGGCACGTACGAGCAGTACTTC. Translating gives CASSLAGGTYEQYF.

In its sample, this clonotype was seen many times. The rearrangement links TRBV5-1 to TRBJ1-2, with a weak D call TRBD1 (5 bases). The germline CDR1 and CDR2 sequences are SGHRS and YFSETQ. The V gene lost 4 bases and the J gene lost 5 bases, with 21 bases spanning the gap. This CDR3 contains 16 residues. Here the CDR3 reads CASSPRSGTDVYGYTF. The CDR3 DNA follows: TGCGCCAGCAGCCCCCGATCCGGGACGGACGTGTATGGCTACACCTTC.

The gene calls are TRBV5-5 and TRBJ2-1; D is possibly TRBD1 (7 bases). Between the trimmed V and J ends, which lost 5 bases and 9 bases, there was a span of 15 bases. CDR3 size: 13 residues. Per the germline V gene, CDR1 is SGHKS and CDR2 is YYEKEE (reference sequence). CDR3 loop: CASRPQGGGEQFF. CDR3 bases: TGTGCCAGCAGACCCCAGGGGGGCGGTGAGCAGTTCTTC.

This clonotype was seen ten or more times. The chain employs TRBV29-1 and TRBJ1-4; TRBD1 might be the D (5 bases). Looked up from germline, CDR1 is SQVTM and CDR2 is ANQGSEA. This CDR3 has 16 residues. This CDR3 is CGAGAGWGGPTEKLFF. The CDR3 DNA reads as TGCGGCGCTGGGGCAGGTTGGGGTGGCCCTACTGAAAAACTGTTTTTT.

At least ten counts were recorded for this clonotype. DNA for the CDR3: TGTGCCAGTAGTAGCGGACAGGGGTGGAATTCACCCCTCCACTTT. Translation: CASSSGQGWNSPLHF. The chain uses TRBV19 and TRBJ1-6, with TRBD1 matching over 9 bases. CDR3 size: 15 residues. V gave up 4 bases and J gave up 7 bases; unmatched junction bases: 5. CDR1 is LNHDA and CDR2 is SQIVND in the germline V gene (reference sequence).

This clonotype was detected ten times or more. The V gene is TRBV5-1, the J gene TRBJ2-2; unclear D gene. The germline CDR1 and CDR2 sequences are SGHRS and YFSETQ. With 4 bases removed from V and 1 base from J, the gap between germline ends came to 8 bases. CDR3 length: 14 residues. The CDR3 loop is CASSLGVNTGELFF. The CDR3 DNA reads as TGCGCCAGCAGCCTCGGTGTGAACACCGGGGAGCTGTTTTTT.

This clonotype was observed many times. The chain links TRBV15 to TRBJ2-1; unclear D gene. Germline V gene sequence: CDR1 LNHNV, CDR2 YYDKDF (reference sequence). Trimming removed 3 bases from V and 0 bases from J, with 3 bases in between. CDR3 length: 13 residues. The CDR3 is CATSRSSYNEQFF. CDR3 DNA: TGTGCCACCAGCAGGAGCTCCTACAATGAGCAGTTCTTC.

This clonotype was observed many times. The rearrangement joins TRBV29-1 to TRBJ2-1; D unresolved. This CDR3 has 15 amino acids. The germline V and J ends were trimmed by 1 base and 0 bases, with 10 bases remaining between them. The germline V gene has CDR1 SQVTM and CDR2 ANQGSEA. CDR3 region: CSVEVGWSSYNEQFF. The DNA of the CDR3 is TGCAGCGTTGAAGTCGGTTGGAGCTCCTACAATGAGCAGTTCTTC.

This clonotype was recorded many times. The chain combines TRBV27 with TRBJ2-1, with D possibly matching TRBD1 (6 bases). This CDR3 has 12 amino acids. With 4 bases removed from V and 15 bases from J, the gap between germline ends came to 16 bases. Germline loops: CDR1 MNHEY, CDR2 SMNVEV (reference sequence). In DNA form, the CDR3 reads TGTGCCAGCAGTTCCAGCTCGAGGGGGTGGTTCTTC. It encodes CASSSSSRGWFF.

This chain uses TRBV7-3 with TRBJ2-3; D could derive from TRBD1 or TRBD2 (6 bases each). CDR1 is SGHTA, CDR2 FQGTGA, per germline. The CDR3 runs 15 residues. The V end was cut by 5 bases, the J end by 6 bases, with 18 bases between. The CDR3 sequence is CASSRTLIGGDTQYF. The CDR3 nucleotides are TGTGCCAGCAGCAGGACATTGATAGGGGGGGATACGCAGTATTTT. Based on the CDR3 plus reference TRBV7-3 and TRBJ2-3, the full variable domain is GAGVSQTPSNKVTEKGKYVELRCDPISGHTALYWYRQSLGQGPEFLIYFQGTGAADDSGLPNDRFFAVRPEGSVSTLKIQRTERGDSAVYLCASSRTLIGGDTQYFGPGTRLTVL.

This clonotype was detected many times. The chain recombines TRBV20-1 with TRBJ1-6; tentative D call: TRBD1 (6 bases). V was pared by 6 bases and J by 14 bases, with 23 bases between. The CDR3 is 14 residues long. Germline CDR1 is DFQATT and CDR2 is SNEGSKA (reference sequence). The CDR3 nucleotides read TGCAGTGCCCTTGAGGGGGGCTTACCGAGGGCCCTCCACTTT. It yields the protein CSALEGGLPRALHF.

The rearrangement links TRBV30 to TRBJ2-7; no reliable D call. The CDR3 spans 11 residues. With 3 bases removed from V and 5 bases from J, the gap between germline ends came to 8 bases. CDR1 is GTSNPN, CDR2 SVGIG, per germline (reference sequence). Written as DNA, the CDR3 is TGTGCCTGGAGGAGGTCCGACGAGCAGTACTTC. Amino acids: CAWRRSDEQYF.

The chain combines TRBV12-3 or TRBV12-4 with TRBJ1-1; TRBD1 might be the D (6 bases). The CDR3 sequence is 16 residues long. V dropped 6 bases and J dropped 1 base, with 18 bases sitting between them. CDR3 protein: CASSPPPGQSNTEAFF. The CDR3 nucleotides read TGTGCCAGCAGCCCGCCCCCGGGACAATCGAACACTGAAGCTTTCTTT.

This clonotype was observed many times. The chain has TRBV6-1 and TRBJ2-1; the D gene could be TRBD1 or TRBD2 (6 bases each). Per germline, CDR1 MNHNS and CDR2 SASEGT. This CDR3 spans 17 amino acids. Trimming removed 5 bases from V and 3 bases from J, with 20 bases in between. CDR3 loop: CASSPSGAGALYNEQFF. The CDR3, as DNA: TGTGCCAGCAGTCCTTCGGGGGCAGGGGCTCTCTACAATGAGCAGTTCTTC.